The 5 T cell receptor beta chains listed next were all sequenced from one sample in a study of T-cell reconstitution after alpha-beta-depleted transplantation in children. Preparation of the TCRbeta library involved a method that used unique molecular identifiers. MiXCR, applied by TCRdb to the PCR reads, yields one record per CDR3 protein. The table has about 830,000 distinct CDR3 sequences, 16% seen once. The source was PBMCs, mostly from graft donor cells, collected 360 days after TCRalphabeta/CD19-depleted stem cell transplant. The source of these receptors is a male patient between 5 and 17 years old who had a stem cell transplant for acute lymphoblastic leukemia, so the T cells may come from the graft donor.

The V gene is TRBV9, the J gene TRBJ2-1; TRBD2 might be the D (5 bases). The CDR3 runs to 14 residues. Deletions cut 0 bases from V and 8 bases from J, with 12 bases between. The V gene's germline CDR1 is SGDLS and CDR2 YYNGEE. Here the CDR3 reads CASSVGASSYEQFF. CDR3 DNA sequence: TGTGCCAGCAGCGTAGGGGCTAGCAGCTATGAGCAGTTCTTC.

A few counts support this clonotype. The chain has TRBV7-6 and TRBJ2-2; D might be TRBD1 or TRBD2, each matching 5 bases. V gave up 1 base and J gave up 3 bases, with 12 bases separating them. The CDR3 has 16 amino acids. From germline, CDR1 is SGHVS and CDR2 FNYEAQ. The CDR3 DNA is TGTGCCAGCAGCTTAGAAGGGACGCCATACACCGGGGAGCTGTTTTTT. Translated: CASSLEGTPYTGELFF.

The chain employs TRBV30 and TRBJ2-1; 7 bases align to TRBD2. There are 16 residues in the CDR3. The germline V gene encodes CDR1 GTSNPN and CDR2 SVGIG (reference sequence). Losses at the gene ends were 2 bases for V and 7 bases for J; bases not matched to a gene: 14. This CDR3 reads CAWSPILAAIRNEQFF. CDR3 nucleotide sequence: TGTGCCTGGAGTCCCATCCTAGCGGCCATTAGGAATGAGCAGTTCTTC.

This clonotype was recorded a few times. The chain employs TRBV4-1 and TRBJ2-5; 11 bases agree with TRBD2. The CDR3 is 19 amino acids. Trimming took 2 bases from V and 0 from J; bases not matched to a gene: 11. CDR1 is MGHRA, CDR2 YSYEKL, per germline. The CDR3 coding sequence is TGCGCCAGCAGCCAACGGGGACTAGCGGATACCACCAACCAAGAGACCCAGTACTTC. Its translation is CASSQRGLADTTNQETQYF.

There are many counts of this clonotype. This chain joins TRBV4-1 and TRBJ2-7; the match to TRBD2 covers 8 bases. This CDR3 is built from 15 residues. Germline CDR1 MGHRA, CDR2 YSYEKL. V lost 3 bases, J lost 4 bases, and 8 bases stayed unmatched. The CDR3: CASSQEPGLGYEQYF. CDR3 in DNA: TGCGCCAGCAGCCAGGAGCCGGGACTAGGGTACGAGCAGTACTTC.